The rows below give T cell receptor beta chains drawn from one sample of a study of blood T cell repertoires in COVID-19. Measured with immunoSEQ multiplex PCR; TCRdb has only the in-frame clones, and not every one. Among approximately 160,000 clones, about 79% were seen once, and the ten largest hold 7.2%. The sample taken for sequencing was peripheral blood. The receptor source for this set is a woman aged 45-65 years in a cohort sampled during active or convalescent COVID-19. CDR3s include the opening cysteine and the closing phenylalanine or tryptophan. A D gene is named only where the DNA matches it firmly. Clone sizes are given selectively: once, few, many, or a class where the clone is expanded.

len: 12; d_gene: -; v_gene: TRBV27; abundance: -; j_gene: TRBJ2-7; CDR3nt: TGTGCCAGCCTGGGGGGGGGCCACGAGCAGTACTTC; CDR3aa: CASLGGGHEQYF
len: 16; d_gene: TRBD1; v_gene: TRBV5-1; abundance: -; j_gene: TRBJ2-2; CDR3nt: TGCGCCAGCAGCTCAGACACGAACAGGGGTACCGGGGAGCTGTTTTTT; CDR3aa: CASSSDTNRGTGELFF
len: 15; d_gene: -; v_gene: TRBV6-5; abundance: -; j_gene: TRBJ1-1; CDR3nt: TGTGCCAGCAGTTACTCGCATTTCCGAGGCACTGAAGCTTTCTTT; CDR3aa: CASSYSHFRGTEAFF
len: 14; d_gene: -; v_gene: TRBV4-1; abundance: -; j_gene: TRBJ2-7; CDR3nt: TGCGCCAGCAGCCAAGATTCAGGGGACTACGAGCAGTACTTC; CDR3aa: CASSQDSGDYEQYF
len: 13; d_gene: -; v_gene: TRBV3-1/TRBV3-2; abundance: few; j_gene: TRBJ2-3; CDR3nt: TGTGCCAGCAGCCCCCGCCCGCGGGATACGCAGTATTTT; CDR3aa: CASSPRPRDTQYF
len: 19; d_gene: TRBD1; v_gene: TRBV18; abundance: -; j_gene: TRBJ2-2; CDR3nt: TGTGCCAGCTCACCACCCAGCCCCGGGACAGGGGCGAACACCGGGGAGCTGTTTTTT; CDR3aa: CASSPPSPGTGANTGELFF
len: 18; d_gene: TRBD1; v_gene: TRBV9; abundance: -; j_gene: TRBJ2-3; CDR3nt: TGTGCCAGCAGCGTAGCTACTGGGGGACAGGGGTACACAGATACGCAGTATTTT; CDR3aa: CASSVATGGQGYTDTQYF
len: 14; d_gene: -; v_gene: TRBV19; abundance: -; j_gene: TRBJ1-4; CDR3nt: TGTGCCAGTACCCCCCGAGTTCTAGGTGAAAAACTGTTTTTT; CDR3aa: CASTPRVLGEKLFF
len: 16; d_gene: -; v_gene: TRBV5-1; abundance: -; j_gene: TRBJ1-1; CDR3nt: TGCGCCAGCAGCATGTCCCCGGGGGGCGCAAGCACTGAAGCTTTCTTT; CDR3aa: CASSMSPGGASTEAFF
len: 15; d_gene: TRBD1; v_gene: TRBV2; abundance: -; j_gene: TRBJ1-6; CDR3nt: TGTGCCAGCAGTGCAGGGGGGATGAATAATTCACCCCTCCACTTT; CDR3aa: CASSAGGMNNSPLHF
len: 11; d_gene: -; v_gene: TRBV6-5; abundance: -; j_gene: TRBJ2-5; CDR3nt: TGTGCCAGCAGAGACAAGAGGACCCAGTACTTC; CDR3aa: CASRDKRTQYF
len: 15; d_gene: TRBD1; v_gene: TRBV12-5; abundance: -; j_gene: TRBJ2-3; CDR3nt: TGTGCTAGTGGTTTGGGACAGGGGGCGGCAGATACGCAGTATTTT; CDR3aa: CASGLGQGAADTQYF
len: 14; d_gene: -; v_gene: TRBV6-6; abundance: -; j_gene: TRBJ2-2; CDR3nt: TGTGCCAGCAAGGCGCAGGCGAACACCGGGGAGCTGTTTTTT; CDR3aa: CASKAQANTGELFF
len: 19; d_gene: TRBD1; v_gene: TRBV7-8; abundance: once; j_gene: TRBJ1-3; CDR3nt: TGTGCCAGCAGCTTAGAATGGGCAGGGGGCGTATTTTCTGGAAACACCATATATTTT; CDR3aa: CASSLEWAGGVFSGNTIYF
len: 14; d_gene: -; v_gene: TRBV19; abundance: -; j_gene: TRBJ1-5; CDR3nt: TGTGCCAGTCGCTTCGGGGGTCGGGATCAGCCCCAGCATTTT; CDR3aa: CASRFGGRDQPQHF
len: 15; d_gene: TRBD1; v_gene: TRBV3-1/TRBV3-2; abundance: -; j_gene: TRBJ2-1; CDR3nt: TGTGCCAGCAGCCGCCCCGGGACAGGGGATCATGAGCAGTTCTTC; CDR3aa: CASSRPGTGDHEQFF
len: 15; d_gene: -; v_gene: TRBV7-8; abundance: once; j_gene: TRBJ2-7; CDR3nt: TGTGCCAGCAGCTTATTGAGCTCCGGGTTCGACGAGCAGTACTTC; CDR3aa: CASSLLSSGFDEQYF
len: 14; d_gene: TRBD1; v_gene: TRBV5-1; abundance: -; j_gene: TRBJ1-2; CDR3nt: TGCGCCAGCAGCTTAAAACAGGGGAACTATGGCTACACCTTC; CDR3aa: CASSLKQGNYGYTF
len: 14; d_gene: TRBD1; v_gene: TRBV5-1; abundance: -; j_gene: TRBJ1-5; CDR3nt: TGCGCCAGCAGCTTCTCAGGGGGCGATCAGCCCCAGCATTTT; CDR3aa: CASSFSGGDQPQHF
len: 16; d_gene: TRBD2; v_gene: TRBV7-9; abundance: -; j_gene: TRBJ2-2; CDR3nt: TGTGCCAGCAAGAAACCTAGCGGGGGGAACACCGGGGAGCTGTTTTTT; CDR3aa: CASKKPSGGNTGELFF
len: 16; d_gene: TRBD1; v_gene: TRBV5-4; abundance: -; j_gene: TRBJ1-2; CDR3nt: TGTGCCAGCAGCCCACTACCGGGACAGGGAAACTATGGCTACACCTTC; CDR3aa: CASSPLPGQGNYGYTF
len: 15; d_gene: -; v_gene: TRBV13; abundance: -; j_gene: TRBJ1-2; CDR3nt: TGTGCCAGCAGCTTAGTGTCCCAGATAAACTATGGCTACACCTTC; CDR3aa: CASSLVSQINYGYTF
len: 17; d_gene: TRBD2; v_gene: TRBV6-1; abundance: -; j_gene: TRBJ2-1; CDR3nt: TGTGCCAGCAGTGTCCACGCCGGGACTAGAGTAGCCAATGAGCAGTTCTTC; CDR3aa: CASSVHAGTRVANEQFF
len: 15; d_gene: TRBD1; v_gene: TRBV9; abundance: -; j_gene: TRBJ2-1; CDR3nt: TGTGCCAGCAGCGCGCCCGGGGACAGGGGGCATGAGCAGTTCTTC; CDR3aa: CASSAPGDRGHEQFF
len: 16; d_gene: -; v_gene: TRBV7-2; abundance: -; j_gene: TRBJ2-1; CDR3nt: TGTGCCAGCAGCTCCCCCGGGACTCATACCTACAATGAGCAGTTCTTC; CDR3aa: CASSSPGTHTYNEQFF
len: 15; d_gene: -; v_gene: TRBV7-8; abundance: -; j_gene: TRBJ1-1; CDR3nt: TGTGCCAGCAGCCCAGGGGCCTTGGGTGGCACTGAAGCTTTCTTT; CDR3aa: CASSPGALGGTEAFF
len: 12; d_gene: -; v_gene: TRBV12-5; abundance: few; j_gene: TRBJ2-5; CDR3nt: TGTGCTAGTGGTCCTCGGGGAGAGACCCAGTACTTC; CDR3aa: CASGPRGETQYF
len: 16; d_gene: -; v_gene: TRBV7-6; abundance: -; j_gene: TRBJ2-5; CDR3nt: TGTGCCAGCAGCTCGAATGACCCGGGACTTCAAGAGACCCAGTACTTC; CDR3aa: CASSSNDPGLQETQYF
len: 15; d_gene: -; v_gene: TRBV2; abundance: -; j_gene: TRBJ1-5; CDR3nt: TGTGCCAGCAGTGATACGGGCAGGGTCACTCAGCCCCAGCATTTT; CDR3aa: CASSDTGRVTQPQHF
len: 14; d_gene: -; v_gene: TRBV30; abundance: -; j_gene: TRBJ2-5; CDR3nt: TGTGCCTGGAGCCCCGGAGGGGACGGAGGGACCCAGTACTTC; CDR3aa: CAWSPGGDGGTQYF
len: 18; d_gene: TRBD2; v_gene: TRBV9; abundance: -; j_gene: TRBJ2-5; CDR3nt: TGTGCCAGCAGCGTAGGGGCTAGCGGGGGCGTGTACCAAGAGACCCAGTACTTC; CDR3aa: CASSVGASGGVYQETQYF
len: 10; d_gene: -; v_gene: TRBV20-1; abundance: -; j_gene: TRBJ1-2; CDR3nt: TGCAGTGGGGGCCGCTATGGCTACACCTTC; CDR3aa: CSGGRYGYTF
len: 15; d_gene: TRBD1; v_gene: TRBV3-1/TRBV3-2; abundance: -; j_gene: TRBJ2-2; CDR3nt: TGTGCCAGCAGCCGGACAGGGGTAGCCACCGGGGAGCTGTTTTTT; CDR3aa: CASSRTGVATGELFF